What follows are 18 T cell receptor beta chains derived from one specimen sequenced in a study of CD8 T cells in ankylosing spondylitis. Whole-study findings and limits: A motif in TCR beta, a set of seven to nine highly homologous variants, appeared characteristic of ankylosing spondylitis blood.

TCRdb analysed the 5' RACE reads with MiXCR anew, one entry per CDR3 protein. The repertoire holds 450,000 or so distinct CDR3 sequences, with 25% to 30% as singletons. These TCRs are of unknown antigen specificity. Sequenced sample: blood, either unsorted or a sorted T cell fraction (not recorded which). The receptors shown here come from a male donor with ankylosing spondylitis.

This clonotype has at least ten counts. This sequence joins TRBV20-1 and TRBJ2-1; 10 nucleotides match TRBD2. The CDR3 is made up of 15 amino acids. Trimming took 5 bases from V and 4 from J; bases not matched to a gene: 8. Per the germline V gene, CDR1 is DFQATT and CDR2 is SNEGSKA (reference sequence). The CDR3, as DNA: TGCAGTGCTCCCTCCGGGACTAGCGTTTACAATGAGCAGTTCTTC. Its protein is CSAPSGTSVYNEQFF.

Turning to this clonotype: A junction boundary mismatches the germline segment, possibly from a read error. The CDR3 protein is CPSRPKREAKNIQYF. In DNA form, the CDR3 reads TGTCCCAGTCGACCGAAGAGGGAGGCCAAAAACATTCAGTACTTC. This chain uses TRBV2 with TRBJ2-4, with D possibly being TRBD2 (5 bases). CDR3 length: 15 amino acids. Germline V gene lookup returns CDR1 SNHLY and CDR2 FYNNEI. Using reference TRBV2 and TRBJ2-4 for the parts outside the CDR3, the full variable domain is EPEVTQTPSHQVTQMGQEVILRCVPISNHLYFYWYRQILGQKVEFLVSFYNNEISEKSEIFDDQFSVERPDGSNFTLKIRSTKLEDSAMYFCPSRPKREAKNIQYFGAGTRLSVL.

The chain employs TRBV20-1 and TRBJ2-5; the D gene is possibly TRBD2 (6 bases). Germline-derived CDR1 and CDR2 are DFQATT and SNEGSKA (reference sequence). Trimming removed 0 bases from V and 6 bases from J, with 14 bases in between. The CDR3 consists of 14 residues. CDR3 coding DNA: TGCAGTGCTAGAGATCAGGCCGGGAGTCAGACCCAGTACTTC. It is translated as CSARDQAGSQTQYF.

J is TRBJ2-3 and V is TRBV12-3 or TRBV12-4, with D perhaps given as TRBD1 or TRBD2 (5 bases each). This CDR3 spans 10 amino acids. Trimming removed 8 bases from V and 11 bases from J, with 11 bases in between. CDR3 sequence reads: CASSDGGQYF. CDR3 nucleotide sequence: TGTGCCAGCTCCGATGGGGGGCAGTATTTT.

V and J are TRBV6-5 and TRBJ2-2, with D perhaps matching TRBD1 (7 bases). The CDR3 has 15 residues. Germline-derived CDR1 and CDR2 are MNHEY and SVGAGI. Trimming removed 2 bases at V and 5 bases at J, with 12 bases between. CDR3 sequence (DNA): TGTGCCAGCAGTTACGGGGGGACAGCGACCGGGGAGCTGTTTTTT. Translation gives CASSYGGTATGELFF.

This clonotype was seen more than once but under ten times. J is TRBJ2-1 and V is TRBV20-1; D unresolved. This CDR3 has 16 residues. Per germline, CDR1 DFQATT and CDR2 SNEGSKA (reference sequence). V was shortened by 2 bases and J by 0 bases, with 14 bases between the two germline ends. Here the CDR3 reads CSARSPGASSYNEQFF. The CDR3 DNA is TGCAGTGCTAGATCCCCTGGCGCCAGCTCCTACAATGAGCAGTTCTTC.

This clonotype was observed a few times. J is TRBJ2-7 and V is TRBV23-1, with 8 bases aligning to TRBD1. TRBV23-1 falls under the ORF class, with uncertain function. V shed 4 bases, J shed 3 bases, and the junction held 8 bases outside the gene matches. CDR3 length: 15 amino acids. The CDR3 region has the DNA TGCGCCAGCAGTCCGGGGACAGGCCGTCTCTACGAGCAGTACTTC. This encodes CASSPGTGRLYEQYF.

The chain couples TRBV7-2 to TRBJ1-6; 9 bases match TRBD1. The germline V gene encodes CDR1 SGHTA and CDR2 FQGNSA. CDR3 size: 15 residues. J lost 5 bases, V lost 6 bases, and 5 bases had no gene match. The CDR3 nucleotides read TGTGCCAGCAGACTGGACAGGGGAGATAATTCACCCCTCCACTTT. Its protein product is CASRLDRGDNSPLHF.

V and J are TRBV5-4 and TRBJ1-2; D might be TRBD1 (6 bases). The CDR3 covers 14 residues. CDR1 and CDR2 from the germline V gene are SGHNT and YYREEE (reference sequence). Between the trimmed V and J ends, which lost 7 bases and 6 bases, there was a span of 19 bases. The CDR3 reads CASRVLGARDGYTF. The CDR3 DNA reads TGTGCCAGCCGGGTTTTGGGGGCGCGAGATGGCTACACCTTC. The full variable domain, its missing parts supplied by reference TRBV5-4 and TRBJ1-2, is ETGVTQSPTHLIKTRGQQVTLRCSSQSGHNTVSWYQQALGQGPQFIFQYYREEENGRGNFPPRFSGLQFPNYSSELNVNALELDDSALYLCASRVLGARDGYTFGSGTRLTVV.

The CDR3 sequence: CASSLTVGNQPQHF. In nucleotides, the CDR3 is TGTGCCAGCAGTTTAACGGTTGGGAACCAGCCCCAGCATTTT. The rearrangement links TRBV12-3 or TRBV12-4 to TRBJ1-5, with unresolved D. CDR3 length equals 14 residues. Trimming took off 2 bases at V and 7 bases at J, with 12 bases between the two ends.

The chain joins TRBV5-1 to TRBJ2-3; the D is unclear. The V gene's germline CDR1 is SGHRS and CDR2 YFSETQ. Deletions cut 4 bases from V and 5 bases from J, with 11 bases between. The CDR3 length is 13 residues. The CDR3 here is CASSQVTKDTQYF. For the CDR3, the DNA is TGCGCCAGCAGCCAAGTAACTAAAGATACGCAGTATTTT.

The rearrangement links TRBV12-3 or TRBV12-4 to TRBJ1-4; TRBD1 might be the D (5 bases). The germline V and J ends were trimmed by 5 bases and 7 bases, with 14 bases remaining between them. The CDR3 covers 14 residues. CDR3: CASSPVGGGEKLFF. The CDR3 DNA follows: TGTGCCAGCAGTCCCGTGGGGGGGGGTGAAAAACTGTTTTTT.

The table lists this clonotype with a few counts. V gene TRBV12-3 or TRBV12-4 combines with J gene TRBJ1-1; D is undetermined. The ends were cut back, 2 bases at V and 7 bases at J, with 8 bases in the middle. The CDR3 has 12 residues. The CDR3 reads CASSLSEGEAFF. CDR3 DNA sequence: TGTGCCAGCAGTTTATCAGAGGGTGAAGCTTTCTTT.

The chain joins TRBV7-9 to TRBJ1-5; the D is unclear. The length of the CDR3 is 16 residues. V lost 4 bases and J 4 bases, leaving 17 bases between the germline ends. Germline CDR1 SEHNR, CDR2 FQNEAQ (reference sequence). In DNA, the CDR3 is TGTGCCAGCAGCTCGACACTTGGTATAACGAATCAGCCCCAGCATTTT. Translation gives CASSSTLGITNQPQHF.

There are a few counts of this clonotype. The V gene is TRBV12-3 or TRBV12-4, the J gene TRBJ1-1, with 8 bases fitting TRBD1. CDR3 size: 12 residues. With 6 bases clipped from V and 10 bases from J, the junction kept 7 bases outside the gene matches. CDR3 DNA sequence: TGTGCCAGCAGGTGGACAGGGAATGTAGCTTTCTTT. This codes for CASRWTGNVAFF.

The chain combines TRBV4-1 with TRBJ2-6; D is uncertain. Trimming removed 4 bases at V and 0 bases at J, with 7 bases between. The CDR3 contains 15 residues. Per germline, CDR1 MGHRA and CDR2 YSYEKL. CDR3 in amino acids: CASSLQDSGANVLTF. In nucleotides, the CDR3 is TGCGCCAGCAGCCTCCAGGACTCTGGGGCCAACGTCCTGACTTTC.

The CDR3 region has the DNA TGTGCCACCAGCAGAGATCGGGGCGGGAGGGGATCTGGGGCCAACGTCCTGACTTTC. This gives the protein CATSRDRGGRGSGANVLTF. The rearrangement links TRBV15 to TRBJ2-6, with 9 bases identical to TRBD2. Germline CDR1 and CDR2: LNHNV and YYDKDF (reference sequence). The V segment lost 0 bases and the J segment 1 base; nucleotides outside the gene matches: 7. The CDR3 sequence is 19 residues long.

J is TRBJ1-4 and V is TRBV12-3 or TRBV12-4; D call uncertain. This CDR3 is 14 amino acids long. V dropped 2 bases and J dropped 4 bases, with 8 bases sitting between them. CDR3 protein: CASSLTVFNEKLFF. The CDR3 DNA is TGTGCCAGCAGTTTAACGGTTTTTAATGAAAAACTGTTTTTT.